Shown below are 20 T cell receptor beta chains from a single sample sequenced in a study of T cells in Graves' hyperthyroidism and ophthalmopathy. Regions amplified from RNA transcripts were the TCR beta CDR3 regions. HTBI primers were used for first-round RT-PCR of the TCR CDR3. TCRdb recomputed calls from the multiplex PCR reads with MiXCR, one row per CDR3 protein. The sample holds 500,000 or so distinct CDR3 sequences; about 15% are singletons and the top ten take approximately 30%. The sample comprised blood. The receptors originated from a woman younger than 45 with Graves' ophthalmopathy.

J is TRBJ2-7 and V is TRBV20-1; TRBD2 matches 8 bases. Germline-derived CDR1 and CDR2 are DFQATT and SNEGSKA (reference sequence). The CDR3 spans 12 residues. Here the CDR3 DNA reads TGCACTAGCACTAGCGGACCCTACGAGCAGTACTTC. Residues: CTSTSGPYEQYF.

This clonotype was seen at least ten times. The rearrangement joins TRBV7-2 to TRBJ2-1; D is undetermined. This CDR3 contains 16 residues. Germline V gene sequence: CDR1 SGHTA, CDR2 FQGNSA. V lost 5 bases and J 5 bases, leaving 19 bases between the germline ends. The CDR3 DNA sequence: TGTGCCAGCAGCCCCCCCTGGTGGTACTTGAACAATGAGCAGTTCTTC. As protein: CASSPPWWYLNNEQFF.

This clonotype was seen a few times. This chain joins TRBV7-3 and TRBJ2-2, with D possibly matching TRBD1 (5 bases). Trimming removed 5 bases from V and 9 bases from J, with 16 bases in between. CDR3 length equals 14 residues. Looked up from germline, CDR1 is SGHTA and CDR2 is FQGTGA. This CDR3 is CASSRVRQTRELFF. The DNA for the CDR3 is TGTGCCAGCAGCCGCGTAAGACAGACGAGGGAGCTGTTTTTT.

This clonotype was detected a few times. The rearrangement joins TRBV7-3 to TRBJ2-1; TRBD2 matches 9 bases. V gave up 2 bases and J gave up 2 bases; unmatched junction bases: 7. Germline values: CDR1 SGHTA, CDR2 FQGTGA. This CDR3 has 17 amino acids. Written as DNA, the CDR3 is TGTGCCAGCAGCTTAGGAGCGGGAGGATCAACCTACAATGAGCAGTTCTTC. It encodes CASSLGAGGSTYNEQFF.

This clonotype has at least ten counts. The V call is TRBV30, the J call TRBJ2-5; D not certain. The CDR3 extends over 12 amino acids. Between the trimmed V and J ends, which lost 3 bases and 5 bases, there was a span of 10 bases. Germline V lookup: CDR1 GTSNPN, CDR2 SVGIG (reference sequence). The CDR3, as DNA: TGTGCCTGGAGCGGTAGTGGGGAGACCCAGTACTTC. This sequence encodes CAWSGSGETQYF. Variable domain in full (rest from reference TRBV30 and TRBJ2-5): SQTIHQWPATLVQPVGSPLSLECTVEGTSNPNLYWYRQAAGRGLQLLFYSVGIGQISSEVPQNLSASRPQDRQFILSSKKLLLSDSGFYLCAWSGSGETQYFGPGTRLLVL.

This chain links TRBV9 with TRBJ1-3; D call uncertain. Trimming took off 4 bases at V and 4 bases at J, with 9 bases between the two ends. The CDR3 runs 13 residues. Germline V gene lookup returns CDR1 SGDLS and CDR2 YYNGEE. CDR3: CASSIEPGNTIYF. DNA of the CDR3: TGTGCCAGCAGCATTGAACCAGGAAACACCATATATTTT. The full variable domain, with the rest looked up from reference TRBV9 and TRBJ1-3, is DSGVTQTPKHLITATGQRVTLRCSPRSGDLSVYWYQQSLDQGLQFLIQYYNGEERAKGNILERFSAQQFPDLHSELNLSSLELGDSALYFCASSIEPGNTIYFGEGSWLTVV.

The chain is built from TRBV10-3 and TRBJ1-1; D is unresolved. V was clipped by 4 bases and J by 1 base, with 1 base between them. The CDR3 covers 11 residues. Germline loops: CDR1 ENHRY, CDR2 SYGVKD. The CDR3 is CAISGNTEAFF. The CDR3 DNA follows: TGTGCCATCAGTGGGAACACTGAAGCTTTCTTT.

For this clonotype: One end of the junction fails to match germline, which may point to a read error. This sequence joins TRBV27 and TRBJ2-2; D unresolved. The CDR3 runs 15 residues. Germline V gene lookup returns CDR1 MNHEY and CDR2 SMNVEV (reference sequence). Written as DNA, the CDR3 is TGTGCCAGCAGATTATTCACGCAGAACACCGGGGAGCTGTTTTTT. This codes for CASRLFTQNTGELFF.

This clonotype was detected only a few times. J is TRBJ1-4 and V is TRBV20-1; D possibly corresponds to TRBD1 (5 bases). V was trimmed by 8 bases and J by 7 bases, leaving 17 bases between them. The CDR3 sequence is 13 residues long. The germline CDR1 and CDR2 sequences are DFQATT and SNEGSKA (reference sequence). In DNA form, the CDR3 reads TGCAGTTTCTCGGGACTGGGGAGTGAAAAACTGTTTTTT. Its translation is CSFSGLGSEKLFF.

This clonotype showed up just a few times. The chain joins TRBV12-3 or TRBV12-4 to TRBJ1-1; a possible D gene is TRBD1 (5 bases). The germline V and J ends were trimmed by 6 bases and 4 bases, with 15 bases remaining between them. CDR3 size: 14 residues. The CDR3 DNA sequence: TGTGCCAGCAGCCGGCTTAATAGGGGCACTGAAGCTTTCTTT. Protein product: CASSRLNRGTEAFF.

The V and J genes are TRBV5-1 and TRBJ1-4; D is ambiguous. The CDR3 length is 16 residues. V lost 1 base to trimming and J lost 5 bases, with 15 bases between them. Germline loops: CDR1 SGHRS, CDR2 YFSETQ. For the CDR3, the DNA is TGCGCCAGCAGCTTGACTCCGAACACCCAAAATGAAAAACTGTTTTTT. Translated, it gives CASSLTPNTQNEKLFF.

This clonotype turned up a few times. This CDR3 is CASSQYRMGHNEQFF. CDR3 nucleotide sequence: TGTGCCAGCAGCCAATACAGGATGGGGCACAATGAGCAGTTCTTC. This chain uses TRBV28 with TRBJ2-1; a possible D gene is TRBD1 (5 bases). Trimming took 6 bases from V and 5 from J, leaving 17 bases between them. CDR3 length equals 15 residues. Germline V gene data show CDR1 as MDHEN and CDR2 as SYDVKM.

This clonotype was observed at least ten times. Here the CDR3 reads CASGYGGQPQHF. Written as DNA, the CDR3 is TGTGCCAGCGGATATGGAGGCCAGCCCCAGCATTTT. This sequence joins TRBV27 and TRBJ1-5, with D uncertain. The CDR3 length is 12 residues. V was shortened by 8 bases and J by 7 bases, with 12 bases between the two germline ends. Germline CDR1 is MNHEY and CDR2 is SMNVEV (reference sequence).

This clonotype was observed at least ten times. The V call is TRBV7-9, the J call TRBJ1-3; a possible D gene is TRBD1 (5 bases). This CDR3 region has 12 residues. CDR1 and CDR2 from the germline V gene are SEHNR and FQNEAQ (reference sequence). Trimming took 2 bases from V and 7 from J, leaving 6 bases between them. CDR3 bases: TGTGCCAGCAGCTTACCAGGGAACACCATATATTTT. Translation gives CASSLPGNTIYF.

This clonotype was picked up many times. V is TRBV20-1 and J is TRBJ2-5; 9 nucleotides agree with TRBD2. This CDR3 is built from 14 residues. Trimming took 3 bases from V and 4 from J; bases not matched to a gene: 6. Germline V gene data show CDR1 as DFQATT and CDR2 as SNEGSKA (reference sequence). The CDR3 loop reads CSARVAGAGETQYF. The CDR3, as DNA: TGCAGTGCTAGGGTAGCGGGAGCAGGAGAGACCCAGTACTTC.

This clonotype was found many times. The CDR3 spells CASRPPGLAGRQETQYF. The CDR3 region has the DNA TGTGCCAGCAGACCCCCGGGACTAGCGGGAAGACAAGAGACCCAGTACTTC. The chain carries TRBV7-8 and TRBJ2-5; TRBD2 matches at 13 bases. There are 17 residues in the CDR3. Germline V gives CDR1 SGHVS, CDR2 FQNEAQ. Germline trimming cut 6 bases from V and 2 bases from J; bases unmatched to any gene: 9.

This clonotype has ten or more counts. V usage is TRBV28 and J usage is TRBJ2-5; D perhaps matches TRBD1 (6 bases). V was shortened by 6 bases and J by 5 bases, with 28 bases between the two germline ends. The V gene's germline CDR1 is MDHEN and CDR2 SYDVKM. This CDR3 comprises 18 residues. The CDR3 coding sequence is TGTGCCAGCAGCCTAAGCCTCCGACAGGACCGGGGCAGGGAGACCCAGTACTTC. It encodes CASSLSLRQDRGRETQYF.

This chain joins TRBV27 and TRBJ2-7; no definite D call. The CDR3 sequence is 14 residues long. Deletions cut 1 base from V and 7 bases from J, with 14 bases between. Looked up from germline, CDR1 is MNHEY and CDR2 is SMNVEV (reference sequence). As DNA, the CDR3 is TGTGCCAGCAGTTTATTTCCCGGGCTCGGTGAGCAGTACTTC. Protein sequence: CASSLFPGLGEQYF.

This clonotype showed up many times. V is TRBV11-2 and J is TRBJ2-3; D remains ambiguous. Trimming shortened V by 1 base and J by 6 bases, and 8 bases separated the two germline ends. The germline gives CDR1 SGHAT, CDR2 FQNNGV. This CDR3 contains 13 residues. DNA of the CDR3: TGTGCCAGCAGCTTAGTGCTGTCCGATACGCAGTATTTT. Translation gives CASSLVLSDTQYF.

Many counts were recorded for this clonotype. The DNA for the CDR3 is TGTGCCAGCGGAGCCGGACAGGGAGCCTACGAGCAGTACTTC. Protein: CASGAGQGAYEQYF. J is TRBJ2-7 and V is TRBV18, with 8 bases lining up with TRBD1. The germline gives CDR1 KGHSH, CDR2 LQKENI. This CDR3 has 14 amino acids. V was pared by 8 bases and J by 2 bases, with 8 bases of the junction left unmatched.